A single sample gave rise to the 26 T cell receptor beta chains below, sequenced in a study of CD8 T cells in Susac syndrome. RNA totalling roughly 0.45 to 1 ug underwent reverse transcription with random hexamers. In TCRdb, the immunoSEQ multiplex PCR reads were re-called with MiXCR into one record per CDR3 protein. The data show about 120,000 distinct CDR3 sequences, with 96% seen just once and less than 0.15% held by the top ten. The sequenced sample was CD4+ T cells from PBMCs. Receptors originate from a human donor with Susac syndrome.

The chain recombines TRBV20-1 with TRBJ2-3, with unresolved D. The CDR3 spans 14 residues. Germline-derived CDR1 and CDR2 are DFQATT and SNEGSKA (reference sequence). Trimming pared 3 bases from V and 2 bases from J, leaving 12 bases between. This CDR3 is CSASGRQNTDTQYF. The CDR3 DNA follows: TGCAGTGCTAGCGGCAGGCAGAACACAGATACGCAGTATTTT.

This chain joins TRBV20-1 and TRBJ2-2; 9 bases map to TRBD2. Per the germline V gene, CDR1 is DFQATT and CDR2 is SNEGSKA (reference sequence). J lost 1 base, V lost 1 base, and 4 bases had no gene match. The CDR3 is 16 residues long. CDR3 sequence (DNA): TGCAGTGCTAGAGCGGTTAGCGGGAGGAACACCGGGGAGCTGTTTTTT. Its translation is CSARAVSGRNTGELFF.

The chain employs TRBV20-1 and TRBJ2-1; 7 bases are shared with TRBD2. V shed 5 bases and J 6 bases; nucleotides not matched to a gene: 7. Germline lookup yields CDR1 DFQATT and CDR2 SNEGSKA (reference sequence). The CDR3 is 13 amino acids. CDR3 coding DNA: TGCAGTGCTGGGGAGGGCCCAAGCAATGAGCAGTTCTTC. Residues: CSAGEGPSNEQFF.

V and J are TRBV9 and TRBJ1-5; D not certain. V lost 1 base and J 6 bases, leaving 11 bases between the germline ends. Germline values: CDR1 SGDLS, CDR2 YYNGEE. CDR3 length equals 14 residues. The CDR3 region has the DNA TGTGCCAGCAGCGTAAAGATAGCAGGTCAGCCCCAGCATTTT. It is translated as CASSVKIAGQPQHF.

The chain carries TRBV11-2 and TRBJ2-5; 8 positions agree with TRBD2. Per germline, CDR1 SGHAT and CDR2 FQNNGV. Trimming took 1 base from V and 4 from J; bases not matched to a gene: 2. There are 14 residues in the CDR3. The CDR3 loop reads CASSLVLAGETQYF. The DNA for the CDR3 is TGTGCCAGCAGCTTAGTGCTAGCGGGAGAGACCCAGTACTTC.

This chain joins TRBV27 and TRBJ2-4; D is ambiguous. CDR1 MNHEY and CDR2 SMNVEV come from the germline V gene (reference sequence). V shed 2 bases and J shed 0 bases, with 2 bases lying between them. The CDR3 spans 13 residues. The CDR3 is CASSLLAKNIQYF. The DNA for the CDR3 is TGTGCCAGCAGTTTACTAGCCAAAAACATTCAGTACTTC.

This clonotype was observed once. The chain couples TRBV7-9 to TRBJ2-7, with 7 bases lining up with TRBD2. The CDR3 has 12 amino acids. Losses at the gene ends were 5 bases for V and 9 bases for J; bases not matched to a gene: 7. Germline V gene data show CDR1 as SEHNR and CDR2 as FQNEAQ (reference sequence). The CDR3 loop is CASSQGLEAQYF. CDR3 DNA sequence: TGTGCCAGCAGCCAAGGACTAGAGGCGCAGTACTTC.

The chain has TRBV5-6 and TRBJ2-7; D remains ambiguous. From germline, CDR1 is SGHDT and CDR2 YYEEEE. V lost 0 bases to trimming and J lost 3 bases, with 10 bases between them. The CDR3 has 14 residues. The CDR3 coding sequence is TGTGCCAGCAGCTTGGTAGCTGCCAGCTACGAGCAGTACTTC. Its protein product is CASSLVAASYEQYF.

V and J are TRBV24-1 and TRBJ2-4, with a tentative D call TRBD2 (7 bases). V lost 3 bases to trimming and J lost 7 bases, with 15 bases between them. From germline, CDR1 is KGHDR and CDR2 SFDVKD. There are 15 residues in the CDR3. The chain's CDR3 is CATSDPGGRWNIQYF. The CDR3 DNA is TGTGCCACCAGTGATCCGGGGGGCAGGTGGAACATTCAGTACTTC.

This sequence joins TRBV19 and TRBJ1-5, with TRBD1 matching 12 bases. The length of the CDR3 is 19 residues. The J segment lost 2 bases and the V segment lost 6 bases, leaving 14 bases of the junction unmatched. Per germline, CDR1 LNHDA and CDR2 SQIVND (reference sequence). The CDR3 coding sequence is TGTGCCAGTAGACCGGGTCGGGGACAGGGGGCTTTCGGCAATCAGCCCCAGCATTTT. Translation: CASRPGRGQGAFGNQPQHF.

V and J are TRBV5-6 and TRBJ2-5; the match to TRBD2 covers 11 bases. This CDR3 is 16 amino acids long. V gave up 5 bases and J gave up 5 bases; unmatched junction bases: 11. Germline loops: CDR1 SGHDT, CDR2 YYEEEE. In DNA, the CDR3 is TGTGCCAGCAGTTCACTAGCGGGAGTAGGAAGGGAGACCCAGTACTTC. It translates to CASSSLAGVGRETQYF.

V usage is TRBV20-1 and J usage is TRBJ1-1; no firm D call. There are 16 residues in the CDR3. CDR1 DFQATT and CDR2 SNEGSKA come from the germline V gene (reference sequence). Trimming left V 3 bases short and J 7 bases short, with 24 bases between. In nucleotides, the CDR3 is TGCAGTGCTAGCCTTACGGGGTCTGGGCGATTCGGTGAAGCTTTCTTT. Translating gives CSASLTGSGRFGEAFF.

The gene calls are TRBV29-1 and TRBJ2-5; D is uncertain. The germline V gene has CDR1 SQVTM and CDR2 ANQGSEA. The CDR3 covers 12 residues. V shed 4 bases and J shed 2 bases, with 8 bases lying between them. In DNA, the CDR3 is TGCAGCGTTGTCGGGCTTCAAGAGACCCAGTACTTC. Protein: CSVVGLQETQYF.

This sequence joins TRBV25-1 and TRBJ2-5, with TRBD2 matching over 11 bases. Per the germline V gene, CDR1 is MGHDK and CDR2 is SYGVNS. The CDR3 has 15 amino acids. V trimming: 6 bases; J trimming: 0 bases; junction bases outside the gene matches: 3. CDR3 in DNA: TGTGCCAGCAGGGGACTAGCGGAGTACCAAGAGACCCAGTACTTC. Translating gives CASRGLAEYQETQYF.

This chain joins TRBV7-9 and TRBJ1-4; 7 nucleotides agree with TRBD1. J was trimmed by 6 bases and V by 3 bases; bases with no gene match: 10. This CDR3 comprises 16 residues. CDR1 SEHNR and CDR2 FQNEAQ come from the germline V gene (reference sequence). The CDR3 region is CASSFVPGQYHEKLFF. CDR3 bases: TGTGCCAGCAGCTTTGTACCGGGACAGTACCATGAAAAACTGTTTTTT.

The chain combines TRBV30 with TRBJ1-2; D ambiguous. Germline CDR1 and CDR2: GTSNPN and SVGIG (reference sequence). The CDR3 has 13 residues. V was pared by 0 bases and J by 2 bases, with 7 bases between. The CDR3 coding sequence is TGTGCCTGGAGTGTCGGCCGAAACTATGGCTACACCTTC. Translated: CAWSVGRNYGYTF.

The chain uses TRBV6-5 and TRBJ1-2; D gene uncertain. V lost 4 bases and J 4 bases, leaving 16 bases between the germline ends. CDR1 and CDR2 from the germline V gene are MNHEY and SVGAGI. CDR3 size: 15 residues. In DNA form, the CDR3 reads TGTGCCAGCAGTTCTCCCTCCAACTGGGGCTATGGCTACACCTTC. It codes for CASSSPSNWGYGYTF.

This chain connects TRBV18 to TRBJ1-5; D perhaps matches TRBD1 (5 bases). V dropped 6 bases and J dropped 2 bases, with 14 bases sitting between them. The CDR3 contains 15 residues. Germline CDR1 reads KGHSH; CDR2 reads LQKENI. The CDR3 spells CASSPDGTGNQPQHF. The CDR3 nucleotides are TGTGCCAGCTCCCCAGACGGGACTGGCAATCAGCCCCAGCATTTT. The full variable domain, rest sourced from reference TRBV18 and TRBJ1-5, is NAGVMQNPRHLVRRRGQEARLRCSPMKGHSHVYWYRQLPEEGLKFMVYLQKENIIDESGMPKERFSAEFPKEGPSILRIQQVVRGDSAAYFCASSPDGTGNQPQHFGDGTRLSIL.

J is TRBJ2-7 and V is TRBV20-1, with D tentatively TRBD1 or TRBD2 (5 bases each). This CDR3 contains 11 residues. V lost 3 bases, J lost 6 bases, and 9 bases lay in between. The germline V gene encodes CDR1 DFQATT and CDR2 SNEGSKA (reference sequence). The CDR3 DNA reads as TGCAGTGCTAGGTTGGGGACCGAGCAGTACTTC. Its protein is CSARLGTEQYF.

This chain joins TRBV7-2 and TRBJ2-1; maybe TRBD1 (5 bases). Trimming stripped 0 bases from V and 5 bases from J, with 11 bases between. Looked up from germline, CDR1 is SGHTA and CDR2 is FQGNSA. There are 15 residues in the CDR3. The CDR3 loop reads CASSLAARVHNEQFF. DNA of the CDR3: TGTGCCAGCAGCTTAGCAGCCAGGGTCCACAATGAGCAGTTCTTC.

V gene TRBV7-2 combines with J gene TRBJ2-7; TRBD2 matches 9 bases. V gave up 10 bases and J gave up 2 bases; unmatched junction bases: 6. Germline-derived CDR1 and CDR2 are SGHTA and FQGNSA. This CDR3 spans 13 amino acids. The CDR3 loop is CATSLAGTYEQYF. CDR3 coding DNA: TGTGCCACTTCCCTAGCGGGGACCTACGAGCAGTACTTC.

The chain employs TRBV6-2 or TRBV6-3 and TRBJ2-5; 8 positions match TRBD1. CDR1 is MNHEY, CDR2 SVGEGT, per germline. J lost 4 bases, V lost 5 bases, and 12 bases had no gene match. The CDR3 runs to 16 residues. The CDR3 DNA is TGTGCCAGCAGTACCAGGACAGGGAATGTGGGAGAGACCCAGTACTTC. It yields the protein CASSTRTGNVGETQYF.

CDR3 protein: CASSQDDSGQYEKLFF. In DNA form, the CDR3 reads TGTGCCAGCAGCCAAGATGATTCGGGACAATATGAAAAACTGTTTTTT. The rearrangement joins TRBV4-2 to TRBJ1-4; possibly TRBD1 for D (6 bases). With 0 bases removed from V and 6 bases from J, the gap between germline ends came to 14 bases. Germline CDR1 and CDR2: LGHNA and YNFKEQ. CDR3 size: 16 residues.

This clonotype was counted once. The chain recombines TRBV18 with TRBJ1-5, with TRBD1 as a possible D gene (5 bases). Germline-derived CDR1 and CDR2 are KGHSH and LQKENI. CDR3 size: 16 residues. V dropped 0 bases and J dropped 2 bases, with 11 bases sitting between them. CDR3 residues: CASSPPGDVGNQPQHF. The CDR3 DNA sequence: TGTGCCAGCTCACCACCAGGGGATGTGGGCAATCAGCCCCAGCATTTT. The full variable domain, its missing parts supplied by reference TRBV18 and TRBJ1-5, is NAGVMQNPRHLVRRRGQEARLRCSPMKGHSHVYWYRQLPEEGLKFMVYLQKENIIDESGMPKERFSAEFPKEGPSILRIQQVVRGDSAAYFCASSPPGDVGNQPQHFGDGTRLSIL.

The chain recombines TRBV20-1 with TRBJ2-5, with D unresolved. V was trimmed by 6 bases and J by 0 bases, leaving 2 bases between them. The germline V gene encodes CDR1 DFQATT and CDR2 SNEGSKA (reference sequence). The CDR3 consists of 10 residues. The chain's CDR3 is CSANQETQYF. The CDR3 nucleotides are TGCAGTGCCAACCAAGAGACCCAGTACTTC.

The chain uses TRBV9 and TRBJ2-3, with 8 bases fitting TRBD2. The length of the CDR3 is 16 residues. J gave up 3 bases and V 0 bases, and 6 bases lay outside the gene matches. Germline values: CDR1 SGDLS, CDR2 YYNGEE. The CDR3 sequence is CASSVGGGRMTDTQYF. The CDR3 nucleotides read TGTGCCAGCAGCGTAGGTGGCGGGAGGATGACAGATACGCAGTATTTT.